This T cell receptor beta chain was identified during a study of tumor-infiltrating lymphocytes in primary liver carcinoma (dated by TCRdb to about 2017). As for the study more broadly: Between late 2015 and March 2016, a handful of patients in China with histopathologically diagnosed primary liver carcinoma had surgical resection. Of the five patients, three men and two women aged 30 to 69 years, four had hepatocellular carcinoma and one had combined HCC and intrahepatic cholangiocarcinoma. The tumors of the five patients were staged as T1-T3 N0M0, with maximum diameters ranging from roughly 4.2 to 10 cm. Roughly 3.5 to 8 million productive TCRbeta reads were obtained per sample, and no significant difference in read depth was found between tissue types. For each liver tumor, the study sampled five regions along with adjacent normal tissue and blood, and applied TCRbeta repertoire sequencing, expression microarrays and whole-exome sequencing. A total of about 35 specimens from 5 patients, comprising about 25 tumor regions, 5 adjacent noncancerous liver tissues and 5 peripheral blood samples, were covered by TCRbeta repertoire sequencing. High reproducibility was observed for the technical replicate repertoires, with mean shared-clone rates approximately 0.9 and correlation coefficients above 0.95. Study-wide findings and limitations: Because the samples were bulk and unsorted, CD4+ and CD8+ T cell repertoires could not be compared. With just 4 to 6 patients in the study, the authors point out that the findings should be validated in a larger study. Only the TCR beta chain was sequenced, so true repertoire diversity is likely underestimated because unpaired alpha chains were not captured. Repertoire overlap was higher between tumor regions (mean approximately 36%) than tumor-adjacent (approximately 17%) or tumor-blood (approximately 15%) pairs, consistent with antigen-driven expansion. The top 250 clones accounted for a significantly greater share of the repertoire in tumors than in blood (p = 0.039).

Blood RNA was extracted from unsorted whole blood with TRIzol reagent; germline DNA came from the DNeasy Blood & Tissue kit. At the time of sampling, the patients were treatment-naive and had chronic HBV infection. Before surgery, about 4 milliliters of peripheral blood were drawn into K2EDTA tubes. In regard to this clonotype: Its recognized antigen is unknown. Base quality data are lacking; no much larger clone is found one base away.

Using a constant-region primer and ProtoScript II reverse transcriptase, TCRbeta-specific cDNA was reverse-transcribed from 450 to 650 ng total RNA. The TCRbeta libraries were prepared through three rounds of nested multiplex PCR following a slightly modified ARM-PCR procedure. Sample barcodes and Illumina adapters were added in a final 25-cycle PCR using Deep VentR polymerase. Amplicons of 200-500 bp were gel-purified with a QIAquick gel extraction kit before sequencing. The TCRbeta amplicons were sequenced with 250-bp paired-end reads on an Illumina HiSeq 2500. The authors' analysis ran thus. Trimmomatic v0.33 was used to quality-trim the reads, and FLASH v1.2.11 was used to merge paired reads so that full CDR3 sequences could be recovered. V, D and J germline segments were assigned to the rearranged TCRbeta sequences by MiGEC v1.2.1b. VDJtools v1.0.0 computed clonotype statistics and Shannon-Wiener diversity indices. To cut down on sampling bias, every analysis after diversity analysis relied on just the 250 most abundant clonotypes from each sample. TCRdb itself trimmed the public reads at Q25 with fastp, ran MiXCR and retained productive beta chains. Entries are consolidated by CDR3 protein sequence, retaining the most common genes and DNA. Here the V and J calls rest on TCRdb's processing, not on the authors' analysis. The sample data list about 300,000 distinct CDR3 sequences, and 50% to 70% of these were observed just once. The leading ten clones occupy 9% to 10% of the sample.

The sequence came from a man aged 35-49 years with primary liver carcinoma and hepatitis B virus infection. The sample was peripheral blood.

The CDR3 corresponds to CAISESWQDQPQHF. The DNA is TGTGCCATCAGTGAGTCTTGGCAGGATCAGCCCCAGCATTTT. The chain joins TRBV10-3 to TRBJ1-5, with the D gene not clear enough to name. CDR1 and CDR2 are read off the germline V gene as ENHRY and SYGVKD. From the cysteine through the phenylalanine, the CDR3 covers 14 amino acids. Only the CDR3 part of the read is kept: 42 bases, read in frame from the first base. The V end loses 0 bases and the J end loses 5 bases, and a stretch of 8 bases separates them.